The 15 T cell receptor beta chains presented below share a single source sample, sequenced in a study of blood T cell repertoires in COVID-19. Data came from immunoSEQ multiplex PCR; TCRdb stores just in-frame clones and leaves some out. The profile shows around 300,000 clones, around 86% of them singletons. Sequenced material: peripheral blood. These receptors were collected from a human donor in a cohort sampled during active COVID-19.

The V and J genes are TRBV19 and TRBJ1-2; D is ambiguous. The CDR3 totals 13 residues. CDR1 is LNHDA, CDR2 SQIVND, per germline (reference sequence). V lost 7 bases and J 4 bases, leaving 13 bases between the germline ends. DNA of the CDR3: TGTGCCAGTAAGCGGGGTTCTCTCTATGGCTACACCTTC. Translation: CASKRGSLYGYTF.

The J gene is TRBJ1-2, the V gene TRBV9, with 7 bases aligning to TRBD1. The CDR3 totals 13 residues. CDR1 is SGDLS and CDR2 is YYNGEE in the germline V gene. The junction had 3 bases not matched to a gene; V was cut back by 0 bases and J by 7 bases. CDR3: CASSVGTGVGYTF. In DNA form, the CDR3 reads TGTGCCAGCAGCGTAGGAACAGGGGTTGGCTACACCTTC.

V is TRBV2 and J is TRBJ2-3; D is possibly TRBD2 (5 bases). This CDR3 has 14 amino acids. V was trimmed by 1 base and J by 1 base, leaving 6 bases between them. In germline, CDR1 is SNHLY, CDR2 FYNNEI. In DNA, the CDR3 is TGTGCCAGCAGTGAAGGGGGAGGCACAGATACGCAGTATTTT. Encoded protein: CASSEGGGTDTQYF.

The chain joins TRBV15 to TRBJ2-5, with D perhaps matching TRBD2 (5 bases). From germline, CDR1 is LNHNV and CDR2 YYDKDF (reference sequence). CDR3 length equals 15 residues. Trimming took 0 bases from V and 5 from J, leaving 13 bases between them. DNA of the CDR3: TGTGCCACCAGCAGAGAAACTAGTAGGGTGGAGACCCAGTACTTC. Protein sequence: CATSRETSRVETQYF.

This chain connects TRBV6-5 to TRBJ2-6, with no clear D. Germline-derived CDR1 and CDR2 are MNHEY and SVGAGI. CDR3 length: 13 amino acids. Between the trimmed V and J ends, which lost 8 bases and 0 bases, there was a span of 5 bases. CDR3 nucleotide sequence: TGTGCCAGCGTCTCCTCTGGGGCCAACGTCCTGACTTTC. It specifies CASVSSGANVLTF.

The V call is TRBV3-1 (or the pseudogene TRBV3-2), the J call TRBJ2-7; tentatively, D is TRBD1 (5 bases). The ends were cut back, 1 base at V and 1 base at J, with 11 bases in the middle. There are 15 residues in the CDR3. In germline, CDR1 is LGHDT, CDR2 YNNKEL (reference sequence). The CDR3 loop is CASSQVLDISYEQYF. CDR3 nucleotide sequence: TGTGCCAGCAGCCAAGTGTTGGACATTTCCTACGAGCAGTACTTC.

The J gene is TRBJ2-2, the V gene TRBV6-4, with a weak D call TRBD2 (6 bases). The germline V gene encodes CDR1 MRHNA and CDR2 SNTAGT. This CDR3 is built from 12 residues. The CDR3 loop reads CAAGRNTGELFF. The DNA of the CDR3 is TGTGCGGCGGGGCGGAACACCGGGGAGCTGTTTTTT.

This sequence joins TRBV7-7 and TRBJ1-6; the D gene is possibly TRBD1 (5 bases). Per germline, CDR1 SSHAT and CDR2 FNYEAQ (reference sequence). V was trimmed by 2 bases and J by 8 bases, leaving 22 bases between them. The CDR3 contains 18 residues. The CDR3 DNA reads as TGTGCCAGCAGCTTATATTGTAGGGGTAGGATAAGCGATTCACCCCTCCACTTT. Protein sequence: CASSLYCRGRISDSPLHF.

The chain has TRBV10-3 and TRBJ2-5; D not certain. CDR1 and CDR2 from the germline V gene are ENHRY and SYGVKD. The germline V and J ends were trimmed by 7 bases and 3 bases, with 12 bases remaining between them. The CDR3 runs to 13 residues. The CDR3: CAITQNPKETQYF. CDR3 sequence (DNA): TGTGCCATCACTCAGAACCCAAAAGAGACCCAGTACTTC.

This chain links TRBV7-2 with TRBJ1-6, with D unresolved. Germline assignment: CDR1 SGHTA and CDR2 FQGNSA. V was clipped by 3 bases and J by 8 bases, with 11 bases between them. The CDR3 runs 14 residues. CDR3 protein: CASSLAGSHSPLHF. CDR3 nucleotides: TGTGCCAGCAGCTTGGCAGGTTCCCATTCACCCCTCCACTTT.

J is TRBJ2-1 and V is TRBV7-2, with TRBD2 matching over 13 bases. V was clipped by 5 bases and J by 6 bases; unmatched bases: 7. The CDR3 runs 16 residues. The germline V gene encodes CDR1 SGHTA and CDR2 FQGNSA. CDR3 loop: CASSPRLAGGLNEQFF. The CDR3 coding sequence is TGTGCCAGCAGCCCACGACTAGCGGGAGGACTCAATGAGCAGTTCTTC.

The chain links TRBV4-3 to TRBJ1-2; D is perhaps TRBD1 (5 bases). This CDR3 spans 14 amino acids. Trimming removed 1 base from V and 5 bases from J, with 11 bases in between. Germline CDR1 is LGHNA and CDR2 is YSLEER. As DNA, the CDR3 is TGCGCCAGCAGCCAAGGGGGGGAGGGATATGGCTACACCTTC. Amino acid sequence: CASSQGGEGYGYTF.

This chain connects TRBV11-2 to TRBJ2-5, with D tentatively TRBD2 (6 bases). Germline CDR1 reads SGHAT; CDR2 reads FQNNGV. Trimming took off 2 bases at V and 4 bases at J, with 11 bases between the two ends. The CDR3 consists of 14 residues. The CDR3 coding sequence is TGTGCCAGCAGCTTAATGTTAGCGGCAGAGACCCAGTACTTC. The encoded protein is CASSLMLAAETQYF.

The chain couples TRBV4-1 to TRBJ2-7; maybe TRBD1 (7 bases). CDR3 length equals 14 residues. Germline assignment: CDR1 MGHRA and CDR2 YSYEKL. V was shortened by 1 base and J by 6 bases, with 13 bases between the two germline ends. Written as DNA, the CDR3 is TGCGCCAGCAGCCAAGGGCACAGGGGAGGCGAGCAGTACTTC. It is translated as CASSQGHRGGEQYF.

The chain recombines TRBV7-8 with TRBJ2-7; a weak D match, TRBD2 (5 bases). Deletions cut 7 bases from V and 2 bases from J, with 15 bases between. Germline V lookup: CDR1 SGHVS, CDR2 FQNEAQ. The CDR3 spans 14 residues. The CDR3 protein is CASTPEYGTYEQYF. CDR3 in DNA: TGTGCCAGCACCCCGGAGTACGGGACCTACGAGCAGTACTTC.